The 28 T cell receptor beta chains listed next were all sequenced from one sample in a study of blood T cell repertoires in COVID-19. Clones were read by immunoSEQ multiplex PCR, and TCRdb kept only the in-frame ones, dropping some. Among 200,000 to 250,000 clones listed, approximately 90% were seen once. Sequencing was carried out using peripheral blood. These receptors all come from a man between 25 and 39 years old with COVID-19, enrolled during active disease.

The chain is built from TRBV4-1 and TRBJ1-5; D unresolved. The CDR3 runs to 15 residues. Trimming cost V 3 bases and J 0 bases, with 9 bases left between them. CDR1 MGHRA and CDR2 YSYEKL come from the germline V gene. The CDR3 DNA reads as TGCGCCAGCAGCCACGTAGACACTAGCAATCAGCCCCAGCATTTT. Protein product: CASSHVDTSNQPQHF.

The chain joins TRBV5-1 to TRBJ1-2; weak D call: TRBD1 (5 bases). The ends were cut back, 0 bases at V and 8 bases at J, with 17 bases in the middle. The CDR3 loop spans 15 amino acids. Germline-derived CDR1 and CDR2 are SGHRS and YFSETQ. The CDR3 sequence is CASSLAIGHSEGYTF. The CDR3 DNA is TGCGCCAGCAGCTTGGCCATCGGACACTCAGAGGGCTACACCTTC. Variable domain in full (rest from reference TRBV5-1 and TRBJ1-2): KAGVTQTPRYLIKTRGQQVTLSCSPISGHRSVSWYQQTPGQGLQFLFEYFSETQRNKGNFPGRFSGRQFSNSRSEMNVSTLELGDSALYLCASSLAIGHSEGYTFGSGTRLTVV.

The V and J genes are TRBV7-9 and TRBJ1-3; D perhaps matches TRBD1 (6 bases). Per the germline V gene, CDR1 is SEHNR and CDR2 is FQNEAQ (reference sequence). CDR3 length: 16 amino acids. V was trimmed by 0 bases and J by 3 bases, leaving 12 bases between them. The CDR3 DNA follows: TGTGCCAGCAGCTTAGCTGGCGGGGGCAGTGGAAACACCATATATTTT. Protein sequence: CASSLAGGGSGNTIYF.

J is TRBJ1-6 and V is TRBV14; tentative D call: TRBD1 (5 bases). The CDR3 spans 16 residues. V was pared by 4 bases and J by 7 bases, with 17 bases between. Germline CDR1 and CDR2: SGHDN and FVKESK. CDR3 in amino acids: CASSRAGGSLNSPLHF. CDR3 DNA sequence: TGTGCCAGCAGCCGGGCCGGGGGGTCCTTGAATTCACCCCTCCACTTT.

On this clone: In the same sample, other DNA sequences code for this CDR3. In DNA, the CDR3 is TGTGCCAGCAGCGTTACGACAGGGGACTATGGCTACACCTTC. Its translation is CASSVTTGDYGYTF. J is TRBJ1-2 and V is TRBV9; 8 positions match TRBD1. J lost 3 bases, V lost 2 bases, and 3 bases had no gene match. Germline CDR1 and CDR2: SGDLS and YYNGEE. This CDR3 has 14 amino acids.

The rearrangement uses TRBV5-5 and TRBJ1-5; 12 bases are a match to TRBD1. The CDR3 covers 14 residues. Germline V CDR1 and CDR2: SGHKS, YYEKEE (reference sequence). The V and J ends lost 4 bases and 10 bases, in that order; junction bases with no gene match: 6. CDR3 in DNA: TGTGCCAGCAGCCTGGGGACAGGGGGCTCCCCCCAGCATTTT. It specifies CASSLGTGGSPQHF.

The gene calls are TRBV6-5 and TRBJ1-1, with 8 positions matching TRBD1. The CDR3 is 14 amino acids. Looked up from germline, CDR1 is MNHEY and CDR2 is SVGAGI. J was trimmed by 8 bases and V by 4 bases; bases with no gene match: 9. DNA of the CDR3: TGTGCCAGCAGTTCCCCAGGCAGGGGGCAAGAAGCTTTCTTT. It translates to CASSSPGRGQEAFF.

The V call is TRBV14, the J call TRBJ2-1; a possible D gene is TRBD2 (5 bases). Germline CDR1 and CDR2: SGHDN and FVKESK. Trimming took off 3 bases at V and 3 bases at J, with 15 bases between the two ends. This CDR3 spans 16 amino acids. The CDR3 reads CASSQTPAEYYNEQFF. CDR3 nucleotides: TGTGCCAGCAGCCAGACCCCAGCGGAGTACTACAATGAGCAGTTCTTC.

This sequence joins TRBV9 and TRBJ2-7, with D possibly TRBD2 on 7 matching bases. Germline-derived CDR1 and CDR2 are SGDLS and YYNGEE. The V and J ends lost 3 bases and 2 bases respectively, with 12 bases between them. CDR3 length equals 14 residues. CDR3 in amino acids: CASSARGGPYEQYF. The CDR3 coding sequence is TGTGCCAGCAGCGCGAGGGGGGGCCCCTACGAGCAGTACTTC.

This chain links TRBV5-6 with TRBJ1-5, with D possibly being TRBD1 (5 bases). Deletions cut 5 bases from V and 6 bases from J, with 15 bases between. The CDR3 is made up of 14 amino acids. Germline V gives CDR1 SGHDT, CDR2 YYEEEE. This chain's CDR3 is CASSWALGGQPQHF. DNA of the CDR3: TGTGCCAGCAGTTGGGCCCTGGGGGGTCAGCCCCAGCATTTT.

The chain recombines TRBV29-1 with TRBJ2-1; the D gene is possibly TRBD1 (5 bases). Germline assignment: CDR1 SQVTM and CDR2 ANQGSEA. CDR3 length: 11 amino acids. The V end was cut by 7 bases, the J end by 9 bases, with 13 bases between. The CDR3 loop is CSALRTSEQFF. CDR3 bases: TGCAGCGCATTACGGACAAGTGAGCAGTTCTTC.

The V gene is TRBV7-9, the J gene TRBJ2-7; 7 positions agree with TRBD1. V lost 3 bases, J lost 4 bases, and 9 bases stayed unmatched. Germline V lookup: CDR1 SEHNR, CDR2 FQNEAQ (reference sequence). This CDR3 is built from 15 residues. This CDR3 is CASSFGQAPEYEQYF. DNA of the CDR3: TGTGCCAGCAGCTTTGGACAGGCACCTGAGTACGAGCAGTACTTC. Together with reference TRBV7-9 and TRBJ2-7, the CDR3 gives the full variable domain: DTGVSQNPRHKITKRGQNVTFRCDPISEHNRLYWYRQTLGQGPEFLTYFQNEAQLEKSRLLSDRFSAERPKGSFSTLEIQRTEQGDSAMYLCASSFGQAPEYEQYFGPGTRLTVT.

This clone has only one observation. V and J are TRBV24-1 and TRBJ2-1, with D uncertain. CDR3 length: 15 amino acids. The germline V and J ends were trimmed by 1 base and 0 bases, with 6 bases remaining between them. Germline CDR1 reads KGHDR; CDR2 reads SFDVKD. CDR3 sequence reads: CATSDFPSSYNEQFF. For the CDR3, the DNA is TGTGCCACCAGTGATTTCCCGAGCTCCTACAATGAGCAGTTCTTC.

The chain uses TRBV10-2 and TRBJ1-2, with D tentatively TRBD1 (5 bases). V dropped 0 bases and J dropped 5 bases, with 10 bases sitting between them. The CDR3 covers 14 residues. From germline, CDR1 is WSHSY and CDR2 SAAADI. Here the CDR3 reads CASSESGQGYGYTF. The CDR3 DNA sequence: TGCGCCAGCAGTGAGTCGGGGCAAGGGTATGGCTACACCTTC.

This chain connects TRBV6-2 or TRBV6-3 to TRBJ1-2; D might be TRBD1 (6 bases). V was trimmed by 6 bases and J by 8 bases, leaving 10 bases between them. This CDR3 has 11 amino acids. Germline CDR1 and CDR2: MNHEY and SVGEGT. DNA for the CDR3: TGTGCCAGCAGCTCAGGGGTCGGCTACACCTTC. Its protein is CASSSGVGYTF.

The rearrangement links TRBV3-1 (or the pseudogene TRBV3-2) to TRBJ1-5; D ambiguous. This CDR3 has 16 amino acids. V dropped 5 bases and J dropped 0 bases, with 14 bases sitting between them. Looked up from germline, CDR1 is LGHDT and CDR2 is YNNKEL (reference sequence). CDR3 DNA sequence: TGTGCCAGCAGCAGCGGGAATGGCTATAGCAATCAGCCCCAGCATTTT. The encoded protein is CASSSGNGYSNQPQHF.

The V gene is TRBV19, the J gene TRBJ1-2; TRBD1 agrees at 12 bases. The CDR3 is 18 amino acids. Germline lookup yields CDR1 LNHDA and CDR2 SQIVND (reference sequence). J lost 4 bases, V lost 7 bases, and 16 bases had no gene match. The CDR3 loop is CASNSSTGGQGAGYGYTF. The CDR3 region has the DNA TGTGCCAGTAACTCATCCACTGGGGGACAGGGGGCAGGCTATGGCTACACCTTC.

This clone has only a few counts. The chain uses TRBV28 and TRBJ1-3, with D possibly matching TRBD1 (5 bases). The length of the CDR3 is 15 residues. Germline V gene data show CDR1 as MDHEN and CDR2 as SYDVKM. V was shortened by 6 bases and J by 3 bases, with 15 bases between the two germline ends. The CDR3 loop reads CASRPTSQGGNTIYF. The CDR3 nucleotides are TGTGCCAGCAGGCCCACTTCGCAGGGTGGAAACACCATATATTTT.

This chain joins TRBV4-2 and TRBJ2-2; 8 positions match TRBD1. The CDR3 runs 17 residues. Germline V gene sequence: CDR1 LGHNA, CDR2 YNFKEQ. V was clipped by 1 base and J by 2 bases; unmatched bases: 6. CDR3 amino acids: CASSQAGTGPNTGELFF. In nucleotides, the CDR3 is TGTGCCAGCAGCCAAGCCGGGACAGGACCTAACACCGGGGAGCTGTTTTTT.

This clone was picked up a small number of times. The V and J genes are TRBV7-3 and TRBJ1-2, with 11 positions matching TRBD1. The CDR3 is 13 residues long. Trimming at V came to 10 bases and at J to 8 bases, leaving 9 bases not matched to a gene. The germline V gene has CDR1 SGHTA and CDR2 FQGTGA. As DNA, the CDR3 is TGTGCCACTGGACAGGGGGCGACGATCGGCTACACCTTC. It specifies CATGQGATIGYTF.

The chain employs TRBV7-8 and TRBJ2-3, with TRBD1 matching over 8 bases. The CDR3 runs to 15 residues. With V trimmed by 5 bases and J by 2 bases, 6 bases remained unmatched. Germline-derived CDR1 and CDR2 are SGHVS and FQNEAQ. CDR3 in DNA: TGTGCCAGCAGCCTAATGACAGGGGTCACAGATACGCAGTATTTT. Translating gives CASSLMTGVTDTQYF.

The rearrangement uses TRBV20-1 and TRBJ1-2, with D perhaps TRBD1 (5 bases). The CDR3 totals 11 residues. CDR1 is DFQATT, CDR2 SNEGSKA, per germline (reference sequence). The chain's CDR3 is CRATANYGYTF. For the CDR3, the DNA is TGCAGGGCGACAGCTAACTATGGCTACACCTTC.

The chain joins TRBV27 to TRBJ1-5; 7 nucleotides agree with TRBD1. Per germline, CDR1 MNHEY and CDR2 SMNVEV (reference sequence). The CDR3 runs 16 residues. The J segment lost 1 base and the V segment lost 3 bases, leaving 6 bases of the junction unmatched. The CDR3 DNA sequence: TGTGCCAGCAGTTTCCGTTGGGGACAGAGCAATCAGCCCCAGCATTTT. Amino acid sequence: CASSFRWGQSNQPQHF.

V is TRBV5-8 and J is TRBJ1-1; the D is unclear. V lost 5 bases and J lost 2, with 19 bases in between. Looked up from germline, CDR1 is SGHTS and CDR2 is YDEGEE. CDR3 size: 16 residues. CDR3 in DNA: TGTGCCAGCAGGGTTGAGGGATCCAGCTACAACACTGAAGCTTTCTTT. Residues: CASRVEGSSYNTEAFF.

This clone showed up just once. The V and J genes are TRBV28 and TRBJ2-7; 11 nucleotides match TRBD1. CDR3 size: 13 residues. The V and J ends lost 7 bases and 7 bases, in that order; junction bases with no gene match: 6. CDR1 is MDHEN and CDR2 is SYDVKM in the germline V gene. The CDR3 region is CASIPGTGGEQYF. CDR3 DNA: TGTGCCAGCATCCCCGGGACAGGGGGGGAGCAGTACTTC.

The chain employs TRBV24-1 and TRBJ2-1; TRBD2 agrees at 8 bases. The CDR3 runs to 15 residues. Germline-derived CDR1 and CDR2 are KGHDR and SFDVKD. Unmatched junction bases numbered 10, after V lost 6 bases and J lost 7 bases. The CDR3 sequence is CATSPPGLGVNEQFF. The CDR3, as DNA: TGTGCCACCAGTCCTCCGGGACTAGGCGTTAATGAGCAGTTCTTC.

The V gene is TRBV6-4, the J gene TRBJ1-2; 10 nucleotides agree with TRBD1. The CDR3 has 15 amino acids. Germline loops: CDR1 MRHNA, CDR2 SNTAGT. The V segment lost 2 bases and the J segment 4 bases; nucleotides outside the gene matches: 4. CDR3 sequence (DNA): TGTGCCAGCAGTGACCCGGGACAGGGGCTCTATGGCTACACCTTC. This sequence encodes CASSDPGQGLYGYTF.

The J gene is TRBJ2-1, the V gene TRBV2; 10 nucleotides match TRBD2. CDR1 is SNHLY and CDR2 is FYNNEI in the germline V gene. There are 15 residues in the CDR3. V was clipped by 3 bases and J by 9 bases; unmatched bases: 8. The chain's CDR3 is CASSEVAGGRSEQFF. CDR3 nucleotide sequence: TGTGCCAGCAGTGAGGTAGCGGGAGGTAGGAGTGAGCAGTTCTTC.